What follows are 3 T cell receptor beta chains derived from one specimen sequenced in a study of CD8 T cells in ankylosing spondylitis. TCRdb analysed the 5' RACE reads with MiXCR anew, one entry per CDR3 protein. The table includes 150,000 to 200,000 distinct CDR3 sequences, 13% detected once. Sequences were obtained from blood, either unsorted or a sorted T cell fraction (not recorded which). These receptors came from a female donor with ankylosing spondylitis or in good health (not recorded which).

In its sample, this clonotype was seen many times. The V call is TRBV20-1, the J call TRBJ1-1; 9 positions agree with TRBD1. V shed 6 bases and J 3 bases; nucleotides not matched to a gene: 11. Looked up from germline, CDR1 is DFQATT and CDR2 is SNEGSKA (reference sequence). CDR3 length: 15 amino acids. The CDR3 loop is CSARNTGGRDTEAFF. CDR3 coding DNA: TGCAGTGCCAGGAACACAGGGGGCAGGGACACTGAAGCTTTCTTT.

At least ten counts were recorded for this clonotype. The J gene is TRBJ2-3, the V gene TRBV20-1, with a weak D call TRBD1 (6 bases). Germline CDR1 and CDR2: DFQATT and SNEGSKA (reference sequence). The CDR3 consists of 17 residues. The V end was cut by 6 bases, the J end by 2 bases, with 24 bases between. CDR3 loop: CSATQGFGMNPTDTQYF. The CDR3 bases are TGCAGTGCCACACAGGGTTTCGGCATGAATCCCACAGATACGCAGTATTTT.

This clonotype was seen repeatedly, ten times or more. The rearrangement uses TRBV2 and TRBJ2-1; D unresolved. This CDR3 is built from 13 residues. In germline, CDR1 is SNHLY, CDR2 FYNNEI. V lost 6 bases to trimming and J lost 10 bases, with 16 bases between them. CDR3 bases: TGTGCCAGCAGCATCAACGGACCCCGCGAGCAGTTCTTC. Translating gives CASSINGPREQFF.